This TCR beta chain was recorded in a study of T cells in Graves' hyperthyroidism and ophthalmopathy. Looking at the study overall: Peripheral blood collection took place at initial diagnosis, before any treatment.

The investigators amplified TCR beta CDR3 regions from RNA transcripts. Researchers ran a first-round RT-PCR on the TCR CDR3 using the HTBI primer set. Each CDR3 protein gets one entry after TCRdb re-called the multiplex PCR reads with MiXCR. Here the sample spans approximately 600,000 distinct CDR3 sequences, 16% being singletons. The germline V and J ends were trimmed by 0 bases and 7 bases, with 16 bases remaining between them. CDR1 is PRHDT and CDR2 is FYEKMQ in the germline V gene (reference sequence). The CDR3 is made up of 15 amino acids. Sequenced: blood. The V gene is TRBV13, the J gene TRBJ2-7, with D possibly matching TRBD2 (6 bases). The receptor comes from a woman aged 25 to 39 with Graves' hyperthyroidism. CDR3 amino acids: CASSLGGTQGREQYF. CDR3 in DNA: TGTGCCAGCAGCTTAGGAGGGACTCAGGGCCGGGAGCAGTACTTC.